This entry lists 7 T cell receptor beta chains sequenced from one sample in a study of T cells expressing NK-cell markers. Each CDR3 protein gets one entry in TCRdb, which reprocessed the 5' RACE reads and gives no DNA. This sample carries some 390,000 distinct CDR3 sequences, with about 10% going to the ten biggest clones. The material sequenced was blood T cells: a sorted CD56 or NKG2C T cell subset, CD4+ or CD8+ T cells, or bulk PBMC T cells (not recorded which). The receptors originated from a woman aged 45-59 years in good health.

The chain has TRBV5-1 and TRBJ2-1; TCRdb proposes TRBD1, but this gene call is untestable without DNA. The CDR3 has 14 amino acids. Germline V gives CDR1 SGHRS, CDR2 YFSETQ. The CDR3 protein is CASSLTQQGNEQFF.

The chain combines TRBV20-1 with TRBJ1-5. CDR3 length: 11 amino acids. Germline V gene data show CDR1 as DFQATT and CDR2 as SNEGSKA (reference sequence). The CDR3 reads CSARATGPQHF.

V and J are TRBV5-1 and TRBJ2-2; with no DNA, the TCRdb D assignment of TRBD1 cannot be verified. CDR1 is SGHRS, CDR2 YFSETQ, per germline. The CDR3 spans 15 residues. This CDR3 is CASKRSLTNTGELFF. The variable domain in full, with the rest retrieved from reference TRBV5-1 and TRBJ2-2, is KAGVTQTPRYLIKTRGQQVTLSCSPISGHRSVSWYQQTPGQGLQFLFEYFSETQRNKGNFPGRFSGRQFSNSRSEMNVSTLELGDSALYLCASKRSLTNTGELFFGEGSRLTVL.

The chain has TRBV15 and TRBJ2-2; TCRdb designates TRBD1, a call that cannot be tested without DNA. The CDR3 has 18 residues. Germline assignment: CDR1 LNHNV and CDR2 YYDKDF (reference sequence). The CDR3 protein is CATRLEGRQGKNTGELFF.

The chain recombines TRBV21-1 with TRBJ2-1; the D call of TRBD2 rests on TCRdb alone, since no DNA is present to check it. TRBV21-1 is classified as a pseudogene. The CDR3 is 15 amino acids. The CDR3 loop is CASSTYRTSSSEQFF.

The chain joins TRBV4-1 to TRBJ2-1; the TRBD1 assignment by TCRdb is unverifiable without DNA. CDR1 and CDR2 from the germline V gene are MGHRA and YSYEKL. The CDR3 spans 15 residues. CDR3 loop: CASSPRDRGNNEQFF.

This chain links TRBV5-1 with TRBJ2-1. CDR3 length: 15 amino acids. CDR1 and CDR2 from the germline V gene are SGHRS and YFSETQ. Here the CDR3 reads CASSLGGGWFGEQFF.